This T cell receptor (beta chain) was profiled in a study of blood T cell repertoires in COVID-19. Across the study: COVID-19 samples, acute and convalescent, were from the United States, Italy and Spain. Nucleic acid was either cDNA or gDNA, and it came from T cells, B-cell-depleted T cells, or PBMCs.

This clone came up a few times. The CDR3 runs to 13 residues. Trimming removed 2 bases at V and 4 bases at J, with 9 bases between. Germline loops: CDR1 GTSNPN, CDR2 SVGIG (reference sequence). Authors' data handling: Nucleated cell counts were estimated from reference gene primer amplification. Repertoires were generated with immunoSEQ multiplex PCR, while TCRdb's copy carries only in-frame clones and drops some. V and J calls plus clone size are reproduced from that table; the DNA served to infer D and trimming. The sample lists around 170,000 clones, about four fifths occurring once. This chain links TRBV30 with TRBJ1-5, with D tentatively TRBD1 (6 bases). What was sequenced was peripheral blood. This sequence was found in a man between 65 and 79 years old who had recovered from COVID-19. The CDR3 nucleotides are TGTGCCTGGAGTTTACAGGGTAATCAGCCCCAGCATTTT. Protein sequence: CAWSLQGNQPQHF.